The rows below give T cell receptor beta chains drawn from one sample of a study of blood T cells in healthy people across ages. TCRdb re-called the 5' RACE reads through MiXCR, storing one row per CDR3 protein. The profile shows about 1.1 million distinct CDR3 sequences, approximately 38% of them singletons. The material sequenced was blood. These receptors were obtained from a man between 18 and 29 years old in good health. Both conserved end residues are part of each CDR3. D genes are given only for firm matches. Expanded clones are given a class, and other clones once, few, many or no size at all.

>.|TRBJ1-1|few|TRBV13
TGTGCCAGCAGCCAGAGGAGTCGGGGTGGCACTGAAGCTTTCTTT
CASSQRSRGGTEAFF
>.|TRBJ2-1|once|TRBV20-1
TGCAGTGCTAGAGTTGATAAGTTGGAGCAGTTCTTC
CSARVDKLEQFF
>TRBD1|TRBJ1-1|few|TRBV7-2
TGTGCCAGCAGCTTTATACGGACAGGCAAAGGGAACATGAACACTGAAGCTTTCTTT
CASSFIRTGKGNMNTEAFF
>TRBD1|TRBJ2-7|.|TRBV20-1
TGCAGTGCTAGCGGGGGACAGGTCTCCTACGAGCAGTACTTC
CSASGGQVSYEQYF
>.|TRBJ2-7|.|TRBV12-3/TRBV12-4
TGTGCCAGCAGCAACCGGGGCAGGGTCCACGAGCAGTACTTC
CASSNRGRVHEQYF
>.|TRBJ2-1|few|TRBV6-1
TGTGCCAGCACCAAGAGGGCGACACAAGGGACCTACTACAATGAGCAGTTCTTC
CASTKRATQGTYYNEQFF
>.|TRBJ1-1|few|TRBV5-1
TGCGCCAGCAGCGAAAACAGGGAGGGGAGCACTGAAGCTTTCTTT
CASSENREGSTEAFF
>TRBD2|TRBJ2-7|few|TRBV5-1
TGCGCCAGCAGCTTGGTAGCGGGGGGAACCTACGAGCAGTACTTC
CASSLVAGGTYEQYF
>TRBD1|TRBJ2-3|few|TRBV9
TGTGCCAGTGGGACGGACAGGAGCACAGATACGCAGTATTTT
CASGTDRSTDTQYF
>.|TRBJ1-2|few|TRBV20-1
TGCAGTGCTGGAGGCCAGGGGTATAACTATGGCTACACCTTC
CSAGGQGYNYGYTF
>.|TRBJ2-7|once|TRBV24-1
TGTGCCACCAGCGCATCCAATCTCCTCAATGAGCAGTACTTC
CATSASNLLNEQYF
>.|TRBJ1-4|.|TRBV12-3/TRBV12-4
TGTGCCAGCAGTTTTAAGGGGGTAGAACTGTTTTTT
CASSFKGVELFF
>TRBD1|TRBJ1-4|few|TRBV5-1
TGCGCCAGCAGGTCGACAGGGAGGGAGAATGAAAAACTGTTTTTT
CASRSTGRENEKLFF
>.|TRBJ2-7|once|TRBV20-1
TGCAGTGCTAGAGATCCATGGACCGAAAGCTCCTACGAGCAGTACTTC
CSARDPWTESSYEQYF
>.|TRBJ2-1|.|TRBV9
TGTGCCAGCAGCTCAGTACGGTACAATGAGCAGTTCTTC
CASSSVRYNEQFF
>.|TRBJ2-1|once|TRBV20-1
TGCATTGCTAGGAAAGACTGGACGAAGCAGTTCTTC
CIARKDWTKQFF
>.|TRBJ2-1|.|TRBV25-1
TGTGCCAGCAGTGAATCGCCAGGTAATGAGCAGTTCTTC
CASSESPGNEQFF
>.|TRBJ1-5|.|TRBV2
TGTGCCAGCAGTGGGGCTGAACTTCAGCCCCAGCATTTT
CASSGAELQPQHF